The TCR beta chain under discussion was sequenced for a study of blood T cell repertoires in COVID-19. Study background: The United States, Italy and Spain provided the acute and convalescent COVID-19 samples. From T cells, B-cell-depleted T cells, or PBMCs came the material, which was cDNA or gDNA.

Sequencing was performed with immunoSEQ multiplex PCR; in TCRdb, only in-frame clones are kept and a portion is missing. The sample has about 260,000 clones; 80% to 90% are singletons. This CDR3 spans 14 amino acids. Trimming took 5 bases from V and 0 from J, leaving 8 bases between them. Per the germline V gene, CDR1 is SGHNT and CDR2 is YYREEE (reference sequence). The receptor's source is a woman aged 40 to 49 who had recovered from COVID-19. The V gene is TRBV5-4, the J gene TRBJ1-4, with D maybe TRBD1 (5 bases). The sample comprised peripheral blood. CDR3 in amino acids: CASSGGATNEKLFF. CDR3 nucleotides: TGTGCCAGCAGTGGGGGGGCAACTAATGAAAAACTGTTTTTT.